These T cell receptor beta chains were read from a single sample in a study of OX40 agonist ivuxolimab in advanced cancers. This table comes from immunoSEQ multiplex PCR, and its TCRdb copy is limited to in-frame clones, with some not included. The table has under 15,000 clones, about 78% seen once. The sample was CD4+ or CD8+ T cells sorted from blood, taken in a trial of the OX40 agonist ivuxolimab. The receptor source for this set is an adult with an advanced solid tumor such as melanoma, head and neck, liver or kidney cancer. Each CDR3 is given with its conserved first and last residue. The order of the fields is V gene, J gene, CDR3 protein.

TRBV9	TRBJ1-6	CASSVRVNSPLHF
TRBV7-4	TRBJ1-5	CASSLGAADGPQHF
TRBV6-5	TRBJ1-5	CASSGGEPQHF
TRBV18	TRBJ1-2	CASSPPGTDYGYTF
TRBV27	TRBJ1-2	CASSFGGSYGYTF
TRBV27	TRBJ2-1	CASTGWLAGVREQFF
TRBV28	TRBJ1-5	CASSKLLTEQPQHF
TRBV2	TRBJ2-6	CASSDDLQRPSRSGANVLTF
TRBV7-8	TRBJ2-7	CASSFRAEFSYEQYF
TRBV4-2	TRBJ1-2	CASSPLQGPEGYTF
TRBV4-1	TRBJ1-2	CASSPRQSLGLALNYGYTF
TRBV29-1	TRBJ1-4	CSVRRQGLNEKLFF
TRBV6-5	TRBJ2-2	CASRKTLTGELFF
TRBV5-4	TRBJ2-2	CASSLAGTGITGELFF
TRBV29-1	TRBJ2-3	CSVGSGIGLPSTDTQYF
TRBV5-4	TRBJ2-7	CASSSGDRSSYEQYF
TRBV19	TRBJ2-1	CASSIPSGAEYNEQFF
TRBV9	TRBJ2-1	CASSVGQYLRYEQFF